This T cell receptor (beta chain) was obtained from a study of T-cell memory formation after mild COVID-19. Germline assignment: CDR1 LGHNA and CDR2 YSLEER. The junction had 6 bases not matched to a gene; V was cut back by 0 bases and J by 7 bases. There are 15 residues in the CDR3. TCRdb re-analysed the 5' RACE reads in MiXCR, keeping a single row per CDR3 protein. The sample has 150,000 to 200,000 distinct CDR3 sequences, roughly 15% seen once. This clonotype originated in an adult woman who had mild COVID-19 (a few samples of this study predate the infection). Cell type and time point are not known. The V and J genes are TRBV4-3 and TRBJ2-1; 7 nucleotides line up with TRBD1. Material: PBMCs or a T cell subset sorted from them (not recorded which). The chain's CDR3 is CASSQEGQTGNEQFF. The CDR3 nucleotides are TGCGCCAGCAGCCAAGAGGGACAGACAGGGAATGAGCAGTTCTTC.